Below, 27 T cell receptor beta chains from the same sample are listed, as sequenced in a study of beta chain features in type 1 diabetes. cDNA synthesis used the whole RNA isolate, giving expressed TCRB sequences. Here immunoSEQ multiplex PCR was the method, and the copy in TCRdb shows in-frame clones only, minus some. The sample gives some 360,000 clones, around 20% of which show up once; around 0.04% is in the top ten. The sequencing input was naive CD4+ T cells from blood. The origin of the receptors is a woman aged 18-35 years in good health.

This chain connects TRBV30 to TRBJ1-2; D uncertain. Germline CDR1 is GTSNPN and CDR2 is SVGIG (reference sequence). The ends were cut back, 3 bases at V and 4 bases at J, with 9 bases in the middle. The CDR3 consists of 12 residues. CDR3 nucleotide sequence: TGTGCCTGGAGCGGGAGCGCCTATGGCTACACCTTC. Translated, it gives CAWSGSAYGYTF.

This sequence joins TRBV2 and TRBJ1-5, with no clear D. The germline V gene encodes CDR1 SNHLY and CDR2 FYNNEI. V lost 2 bases and J 2 bases, leaving 4 bases between the germline ends. This CDR3 is built from 13 residues. The CDR3: CASSEQGNQPQHF. For the CDR3, the DNA is TGTGCCAGCAGTGAACAGGGCAATCAGCCCCAGCATTTT.

In this sample, this clone turned up a few times. This chain uses TRBV7-2 with TRBJ1-1; 9 positions agree with TRBD1. Germline V gives CDR1 SGHTA, CDR2 FQGNSA. This CDR3 has 15 residues. Trimming at V came to 1 base and at J to 5 bases, leaving 5 bases not matched to a gene. CDR3 amino acids: CASSLGGTGITEAFF. DNA for the CDR3: TGTGCCAGCAGCTTAGGGGGGACAGGGATAACTGAAGCTTTCTTT. Based on the CDR3 plus reference TRBV7-2 and TRBJ1-1, the full variable domain is GAGVSQSPSNKVTEKGKDVELRCDPISGHTALYWYRQSLGQGLEFLIYFQGNSAPDKSGLPSDRFSAERTGGSVSTLTIQRTQQEDSAVYLCASSLGGTGITEAFFGQGTRLTVV.

This clone was counted only a few times. The rearrangement links TRBV30 to TRBJ2-2; perhaps TRBD1 as D (6 bases). Per the germline V gene, CDR1 is GTSNPN and CDR2 is SVGIG (reference sequence). The V gene lost 4 bases and the J gene lost 0 bases, with 9 bases spanning the gap. The length of the CDR3 is 14 residues. CDR3 in amino acids: CAWTGVANTGELFF. Written as DNA, the CDR3 is TGTGCCTGGACAGGGGTCGCGAACACCGGGGAGCTGTTTTTT. Variable domain in full (rest from reference TRBV30 and TRBJ2-2): SQTIHQWPATLVQPVGSPLSLECTVEGTSNPNLYWYRQAAGRGLQLLFYSVGIGQISSEVPQNLSASRPQDRQFILSSKKLLLSDSGFYLCAWTGVANTGELFFGEGSRLTVL.

This clone was seen only a few times. The chain combines TRBV2 with TRBJ1-1; D is unresolved. The CDR3 has 11 residues. V gave up 7 bases and J gave up 2 bases, with 5 bases separating them. Germline CDR1 and CDR2: SNHLY and FYNNEI. In nucleotides, the CDR3 is TGTGCCAGCACCGTCAACACTGAAGCTTTCTTT. It encodes CASTVNTEAFF.

The CDR3 sequence is CASRPGQVDYGYTF. CDR3 DNA sequence: TGTGCCAGCAGGCCGGGACAGGTTGACTATGGCTACACCTTC. This chain uses TRBV5-4 with TRBJ1-2, with 8 nucleotides matching TRBD1. The CDR3 sequence is 14 residues long. Trimming cost V 5 bases and J 3 bases; bases outside gene matches: 6. The germline V gene encodes CDR1 SGHNT and CDR2 YYREEE (reference sequence). Complete variable domain (other parts from reference TRBV5-4 and TRBJ1-2): ETGVTQSPTHLIKTRGQQVTLRCSSQSGHNTVSWYQQALGQGPQFIFQYYREEENGRGNFPPRFSGLQFPNYSSELNVNALELDDSALYLCASRPGQVDYGYTFGSGTRLTVV.

The genes are TRBV5-1 and TRBJ1-2, with a weak D call TRBD1 (6 bases). Deletions cut 0 bases from V and 2 bases from J, with 17 bases between. The CDR3 covers 17 residues. From germline, CDR1 is SGHRS and CDR2 YFSETQ. CDR3 loop: CASSLASGAGSNYGYTF. CDR3 DNA: TGCGCCAGCAGCTTGGCCTCAGGGGCGGGCTCCAACTATGGCTACACCTTC.

This chain connects TRBV12-5 to TRBJ2-3, with 8 bases matching TRBD2. CDR1 and CDR2 from the germline V gene are LGHNT and FRNRAP. V shed 5 bases, J shed 3 bases, and the junction held 7 bases outside the gene matches. The length of the CDR3 is 15 residues. DNA of the CDR3: TGTGCTAGTGGTCCGAGACTAGCGACAACAGATACGCAGTATTTT. Residues: CASGPRLATTDTQYF.

V and J are TRBV19 and TRBJ2-5, with TRBD1 matching over 9 bases. Trimming at V came to 6 bases and at J to 5 bases, leaving 7 bases not matched to a gene. CDR3 size: 14 residues. Germline CDR1 LNHDA, CDR2 SQIVND (reference sequence). Here the CDR3 DNA reads TGTGCCAGTAGGCTGGGACAGGGTGGGGAGACCCAGTACTTC. It yields the protein CASRLGQGGETQYF. The entire variable domain, with the rest obtained from reference TRBV19 and TRBJ2-5, is as follows: DGGITQSPKYLFRKEGQNVTLSCEQNLNHDAMYWYRQDPGQGLRLIYYSQIVNDFQKGDIAEGYSVSREKKESFPLTVTSAQKNPTAFYLCASRLGQGGETQYFGPGTRLLVL.

The gene calls are TRBV5-1 and TRBJ1-1; D is ambiguous. Germline CDR1 and CDR2: SGHRS and YFSETQ. The CDR3 extends over 14 amino acids. Trimming left V 0 bases short and J 11 bases short, with 17 bases between. The CDR3, as DNA: TGCGCCAGCAGCTTGGCCGGGTTGCGGACTCAGGCTTTCTTT. Amino acid sequence: CASSLAGLRTQAFF. Full variable domain (remainder filled in from reference TRBV5-1 and TRBJ1-1): KAGVTQTPRYLIKTRGQQVTLSCSPISGHRSVSWYQQTPGQGLQFLFEYFSETQRNKGNFPGRFSGRQFSNSRSEMNVSTLELGDSALYLCASSLAGLRTQAFFGQGTRLTVV.

This chain joins TRBV2 and TRBJ2-1, with 12 nucleotides matching TRBD2. Per germline, CDR1 SNHLY and CDR2 FYNNEI. The CDR3 runs to 16 residues. Trimming at V came to 5 bases and at J to 4 bases, leaving 6 bases not matched to a gene. This CDR3 is CASSQTSGGVYNEQFF. As DNA, the CDR3 is TGTGCCAGCAGTCAGACTAGCGGGGGAGTATACAATGAGCAGTTCTTC.

The V gene is TRBV10-3, the J gene TRBJ1-2; tentatively, D is TRBD1 (5 bases). Trimming pared 5 bases from V and 4 bases from J, leaving 11 bases between. Looked up from germline, CDR1 is ENHRY and CDR2 is SYGVKD. This CDR3 has 13 residues. This CDR3 reads CAISFREAYGYTF. For the CDR3, the DNA is TGTGCCATCAGTTTCAGGGAAGCCTATGGCTACACCTTC.

This clone was counted only a few times. The chain combines TRBV19 with TRBJ2-1, with 12 bases fitting TRBD2. The CDR3 has 17 residues. Germline V lookup: CDR1 LNHDA, CDR2 SQIVND (reference sequence). Unmatched junction bases numbered 6, after V lost 3 bases and J lost 3 bases. In DNA form, the CDR3 reads TGTGCCAGTAGTATTATCCTAGCGGGAGGGTACTACAATGAGCAGTTCTTC. It codes for CASSIILAGGYYNEQFF.

This clone appeared a few times. CDR3 DNA sequence: TGCAGTGCTACACTAAACTATGGCTACACCTTC. Protein product: CSATLNYGYTF. This rearrangement joins TRBV20-1 to TRBJ1-2; D uncertain. The CDR3 runs to 11 residues. The germline gives CDR1 DFQATT, CDR2 SNEGSKA (reference sequence). Trimming took off 4 bases at V and 2 bases at J, with 5 bases between the two ends.

The rearrangement uses TRBV29-1 and TRBJ2-5; 9 bases match TRBD1. From germline, CDR1 is SQVTM and CDR2 ANQGSEA. V lost 7 bases, J lost 7 bases, and 13 bases stayed unmatched. The CDR3 covers 14 residues. The CDR3 loop is CSASRDRAEGTQYF. The CDR3, as DNA: TGCAGCGCATCCCGGGACAGGGCCGAGGGGACCCAGTACTTC.

This chain joins TRBV4-1 and TRBJ2-7; 7 bases map to TRBD1. CDR3 length: 15 residues. Germline CDR1 and CDR2: MGHRA and YSYEKL. V shed 3 bases, J shed 0 bases, and the junction held 5 bases outside the gene matches. The CDR3 coding sequence is TGCGCCAGCAGCCAGACGGGACAGCGCTCCTACGAGCAGTACTTC. Its translation is CASSQTGQRSYEQYF.

This clone has more than one count but fewer than ten. The chain recombines TRBV10-3 with TRBJ2-2; D is perhaps TRBD2 (5 bases). CDR1 and CDR2 from the germline V gene are ENHRY and SYGVKD. V was cut by 2 bases and J by 3 bases, with 10 bases left in between. The CDR3 contains 15 residues. The CDR3 coding sequence is TGTGCCATCAGTGAGAAGGGAGCGGACACCGGGGAGCTGTTTTTT. It codes for CAISEKGADTGELFF.

This clone was detected a few times. The chain carries TRBV11-2 and TRBJ1-2; D remains unclear. V was shortened by 4 bases and J by 0 bases, with 6 bases between the two germline ends. The V gene's germline CDR1 is SGHAT and CDR2 FQNNGV. This CDR3 contains 13 residues. The chain's CDR3 is CASSSATNYGYTF. CDR3 DNA sequence: TGTGCCAGCAGCTCCGCGACTAACTATGGCTACACCTTC.

The chain carries TRBV19 and TRBJ1-6, with D unresolved. The germline V and J ends were trimmed by 1 base and 6 bases, with 10 bases remaining between them. In germline, CDR1 is LNHDA, CDR2 SQIVND (reference sequence). There are 15 residues in the CDR3. The CDR3 nucleotides are TGTGCCAGTAGTATAGTAGGCGAGGGTAATTCACCCCTCCACTTT. Amino acids: CASSIVGEGNSPLHF.

This clone turned up a few times. The chain is built from TRBV30 and TRBJ1-1; 7 positions agree with TRBD1. Trimming removed 4 bases from V and 1 base from J; junction bases left unmatched: 3. The CDR3 consists of 13 residues. Germline CDR1 and CDR2: GTSNPN and SVGIG (reference sequence). The CDR3 nucleotides read TGTGCCTGGACACGGACAGGGAACACTGAAGCTTTCTTT. The encoded protein is CAWTRTGNTEAFF.

This clone was seen only a few times. CDR3 amino acids: CASSYVGLNTGELFF. Here the CDR3 DNA reads TGTGCCAGCAGTTACGTGGGACTGAACACCGGGGAGCTGTTTTTT. The chain recombines TRBV6-6 with TRBJ2-2; D is perhaps TRBD2 (6 bases). The CDR3 contains 15 residues. Germline CDR1 is MNHNY and CDR2 is SVGAGI (reference sequence). Trimming cost V 2 bases and J 1 base, with 8 bases left between them.

This clone was counted between two and nine times. The chain employs TRBV5-4 and TRBJ2-1; 11 bases fit TRBD2. V dropped 0 bases and J dropped 6; count of bases not matched to a gene: 14. CDR1 SGHNT and CDR2 YYREEE come from the germline V gene (reference sequence). The CDR3 loop spans 19 amino acids. CDR3 DNA: TGTGCCAGCAGCTTGGGCCTAGCGGGAGGCCCCGTTCTTGGCAATGAGCAGTTCTTC. Residues: CASSLGLAGGPVLGNEQFF.

This clone was seen more than once but under ten times. The gene calls are TRBV7-9 and TRBJ2-4; TRBD1 might be the D (6 bases). This CDR3 contains 14 residues. In germline, CDR1 is SEHNR, CDR2 FQNEAQ (reference sequence). The V gene lost 4 bases and the J gene lost 1 base, with 8 bases spanning the gap. The CDR3 sequence: CASSWQGAKNIQYF. DNA for the CDR3: TGTGCCAGCAGCTGGCAGGGGGCCAAAAACATTCAGTACTTC.

The chain recombines TRBV6-1 with TRBJ2-1; 11 nucleotides match TRBD2. Germline V CDR1 and CDR2: MNHNS, SASEGT. The J segment lost 1 base and the V segment lost 3 bases, leaving 2 bases of the junction unmatched. This CDR3 is 16 amino acids long. The CDR3 here is CASSETSGASYNEQFF. DNA for the CDR3: TGTGCCAGCAGTGAGACTAGCGGGGCTTCCTACAATGAGCAGTTCTTC.

The CDR3: CASSSSGRTGELFF. DNA for the CDR3: TGTGCCAGCAGCTCTAGCGGCCGTACCGGGGAGCTGTTTTTT. This rearrangement joins TRBV11-3 to TRBJ2-2; 7 nucleotides line up with TRBD2. J gave up 5 bases and V 4 bases, and 4 bases lay outside the gene matches. Germline assignment: CDR1 SGHNT and CDR2 YENEEA. The CDR3 is 14 amino acids.

The chain combines TRBV7-9 with TRBJ1-2; 9 bases map to TRBD1. The germline V gene encodes CDR1 SEHNR and CDR2 FQNEAQ (reference sequence). With V trimmed by 3 bases and J by 0 bases, 5 bases remained unmatched. CDR3 length: 16 residues. CDR3 DNA: TGTGCCAGCAGCTTGGGGACAGGGCGAGCTAACTATGGCTACACCTTC. It codes for CASSLGTGRANYGYTF.

This clone has more than one count but fewer than ten. The CDR3 region is CASSGRTSGTLAPYNEQFF. CDR3 coding DNA: TGTGCCAGCAGCGGAAGGACTAGCGGGACCCTTGCCCCCTACAATGAGCAGTTCTTC. The V gene is TRBV5-4, the J gene TRBJ2-1; the match to TRBD2 covers 12 bases. Germline V gives CDR1 SGHNT, CDR2 YYREEE (reference sequence). The CDR3 sequence is 19 residues long. With V trimmed by 4 bases and J by 2 bases, 13 bases remained unmatched.